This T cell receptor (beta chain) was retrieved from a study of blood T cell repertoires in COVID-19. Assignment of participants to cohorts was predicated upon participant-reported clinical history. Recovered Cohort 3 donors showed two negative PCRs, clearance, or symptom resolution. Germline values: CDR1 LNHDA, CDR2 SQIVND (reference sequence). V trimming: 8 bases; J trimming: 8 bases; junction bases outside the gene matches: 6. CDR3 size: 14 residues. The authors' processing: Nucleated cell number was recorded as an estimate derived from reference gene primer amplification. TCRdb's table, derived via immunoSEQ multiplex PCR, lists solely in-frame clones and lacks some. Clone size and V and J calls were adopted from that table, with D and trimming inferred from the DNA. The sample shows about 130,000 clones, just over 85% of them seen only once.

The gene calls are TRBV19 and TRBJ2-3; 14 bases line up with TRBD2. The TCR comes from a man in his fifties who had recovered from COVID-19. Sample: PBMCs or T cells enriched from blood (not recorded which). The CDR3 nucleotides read TGTGCCAGTGCCGGGACTAGCGGGGGAGGTACGCAGTATTTT. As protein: CASAGTSGGGTQYF.